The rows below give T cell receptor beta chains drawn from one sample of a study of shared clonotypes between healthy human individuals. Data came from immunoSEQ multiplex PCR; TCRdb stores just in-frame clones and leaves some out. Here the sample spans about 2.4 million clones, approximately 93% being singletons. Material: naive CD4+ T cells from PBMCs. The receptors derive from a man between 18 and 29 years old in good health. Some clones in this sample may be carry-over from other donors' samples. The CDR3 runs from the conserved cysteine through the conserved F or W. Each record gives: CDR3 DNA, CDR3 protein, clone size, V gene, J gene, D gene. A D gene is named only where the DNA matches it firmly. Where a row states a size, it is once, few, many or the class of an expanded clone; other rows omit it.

DNA: TGCGCCAGCAGCCCCGGGGGACGGACTCTCTACGAGCAGTACTTC
CDR3: CASSPGGRTLYEQYF
size: .
V: TRBV5-1
J: TRBJ2-7
D: .

DNA: TGTGCCAGCAGTTTCCAGGGGGCCGCAACTAATGAAAAACTGTTTTTT
CDR3: CASSFQGAATNEKLFF
size: .
V: TRBV28
J: TRBJ1-4
D: TRBD1

DNA: TGTGCCAGCAGTGCCACTTTCAACATCGGCTCTGGCTACACCTTC
CDR3: CASSATFNIGSGYTF
size: .
V: TRBV6-1
J: TRBJ1-2
D: .

DNA: TGTGCCAGCAGTTACTCCCCACAGGAACCCAACTATGGCTACACCTTC
CDR3: CASSYSPQEPNYGYTF
size: .
V: TRBV6-5
J: TRBJ1-2
D: .

DNA: TGTGCCAGTAGCGACAATAGCAATCAGCCCCAGCATTTT
CDR3: CASSDNSNQPQHF
size: .
V: TRBV19
J: TRBJ1-5
D: .

DNA: TGTGCCAGCCGTCCTGGACACCTAAACACTGAAGCTTTCTTT
CDR3: CASRPGHLNTEAFF
size: .
V: TRBV7-2
J: TRBJ1-1
D: .

DNA: TGTGCCAGCAGCTACCAGCGGGGGGAAGAGACCCAGTACTTC
CDR3: CASSYQRGEETQYF
size: once
V: TRBV7-2
J: TRBJ2-5
D: TRBD2

DNA: TGTGCCAGCAGTGAGCGTTCCTATGGCTACACCTTC
CDR3: CASSERSYGYTF
size: .
V: TRBV2
J: TRBJ1-2
D: .

DNA: TGTGCCAGTAGTGTGTCAGGGGGCTCCCCCAGGGGCGAGCAGTACTTC
CDR3: CASSVSGGSPRGEQYF
size: .
V: TRBV19
J: TRBJ2-7
D: TRBD1

DNA: TGCGCCAGCAGCTACAAAGGCCCCGCAACTAATGAAAAACTGTTTTTT
CDR3: CASSYKGPATNEKLFF
size: .
V: TRBV5-1
J: TRBJ1-4
D: .

DNA: TGTGCCAGCAGTTACTCCGGGACAAACACCGGGGAGCTGTTTTTT
CDR3: CASSYSGTNTGELFF
size: once
V: TRBV6-5
J: TRBJ2-2
D: .

DNA: TGTGCCAGCAGCTTAAGGGGAGGTCAGCCCCAGCATTTT
CDR3: CASSLRGGQPQHF
size: .
V: TRBV11-2
J: TRBJ1-5
D: .

DNA: TGTGCCAGCAGTTTAGGAGTGGGGGGCGATCAGCCCCAGCATTTT
CDR3: CASSLGVGGDQPQHF
size: .
V: TRBV27
J: TRBJ1-5
D: .

DNA: TGTGCCAGCAGCTTCAATGAGCAGGAAAAACTGTTTTTT
CDR3: CASSFNEQEKLFF
size: .
V: TRBV7-9
J: TRBJ1-4
D: .

DNA: TGCGCCAGCAGCTTGGGTGGCCGGAACACTGAAGCTTTCTTT
CDR3: CASSLGGRNTEAFF
size: .
V: TRBV5-1
J: TRBJ1-1
D: .

DNA: TGTGCCAGCAGTCAAGACTTGTACAATGAGCAGTTCTTC
CDR3: CASSQDLYNEQFF
size: .
V: TRBV14
J: TRBJ2-1
D: .

DNA: TGTGCCAGTAGGGCCCGGACACAAAGCGGCGTCAATCAGCCCCAGCATTTT
CDR3: CASRARTQSGVNQPQHF
size: .
V: TRBV19
J: TRBJ1-5
D: .

DNA: TGTGCCAGCAGCTTAACCAGTGGACCTGAAGCTTTCTTT
CDR3: CASSLTSGPEAFF
size: .
V: TRBV7-9
J: TRBJ1-1
D: .

DNA: TGCGCCAGCAGCTTGGCAGGCGGGGAAGAGACCCAGTACTTC
CDR3: CASSLAGGEETQYF
size: .
V: TRBV5-1
J: TRBJ2-5
D: .

DNA: TGTGCCTGGAGTGTACTTGGCGTATATAATTCACCCCTCCACTTT
CDR3: CAWSVLGVYNSPLHF
size: .
V: TRBV30
J: TRBJ1-6
D: .

DNA: TGTGCCAGCAGTTTATGGGCCGCGAGGGGCAATCAGCCCCAGCATTTT
CDR3: CASSLWAARGNQPQHF
size: .
V: TRBV28
J: TRBJ1-5
D: .

DNA: TGTGCCAGTAGTTTATCAATTTACAATGAGCAGTTCTTC
CDR3: CASSLSIYNEQFF
size: .
V: TRBV19
J: TRBJ2-1
D: .

DNA: TGTGCCAGCTCACCATCTATAATGGATACGCAGTATTTT
CDR3: CASSPSIMDTQYF
size: .
V: TRBV18
J: TRBJ2-3
D: .

DNA: TGTGCCAGCAGGGGGACTAGCGGGAGGGTCCAAGAGACCCAGTACTTC
CDR3: CASRGTSGRVQETQYF
size: once
V: TRBV5-4
J: TRBJ2-5
D: TRBD2

DNA: TGTGCCAGCAGCGTTTTTGGACAGGGAGAGACCCAGTACTTC
CDR3: CASSVFGQGETQYF
size: .
V: TRBV9
J: TRBJ2-5
D: TRBD1

DNA: TGTGCCAGCAGCTTAAGCGGACAGACCCAGTACTTC
CDR3: CASSLSGQTQYF
size: .
V: TRBV7-3
J: TRBJ2-5
D: .

DNA: TGTGCCTGGAGGATGAGAGGGCTGAACACCGGGGAGCTGTTTTTT
CDR3: CAWRMRGLNTGELFF
size: .
V: TRBV30
J: TRBJ2-2
D: .

DNA: TGTGCCAGCAGCTTTAGTTCCAACTCTGGAAACACCATATATTTT
CDR3: CASSFSSNSGNTIYF
size: .
V: TRBV7-2
J: TRBJ1-3
D: .

DNA: TGTGCCAGCTCCAAGTGGGGAGGCGGGAACCAGGACACCGGGGAGCTGTTTTTT
CDR3: CASSKWGGGNQDTGELFF
size: .
V: TRBV19
J: TRBJ2-2
D: .

DNA: TGTGCCAGTAGTATAGGGCTTAAGGAGACCCAGTACTTC
CDR3: CASSIGLKETQYF
size: .
V: TRBV19
J: TRBJ2-5
D: .

DNA: TGTGCCAGCAGCCAAGGACAGGGTTTCACCTTC
CDR3: CASSQGQGFTF
size: .
V: TRBV4-2
J: TRBJ1-2
D: TRBD1

DNA: TGTGCCAGCAGCCTTCTGGCGGCGTCCCCTAAGGAGCAGTACTTC
CDR3: CASSLLAASPKEQYF
size: .
V: TRBV9
J: TRBJ2-7
D: .

DNA: TGTGCCAGCAGCTTAATGGGCGGGGGACCCTTCTCTGGGGCCAACGTCCTGACTTTC
CDR3: CASSLMGGGPFSGANVLTF
size: .
V: TRBV7-3
J: TRBJ2-6
D: TRBD2

DNA: TGTGCCAGCAGAGGACTAGCGGGAGTAAGGGAGACCCAGTACTTC
CDR3: CASRGLAGVRETQYF
size: .
V: TRBV28
J: TRBJ2-5
D: TRBD2

DNA: TGTGCCAGCAGCTGGAGGGACAGGGCTCGGGGTGAGCAGTACTTC
CDR3: CASSWRDRARGEQYF
size: .
V: TRBV5-4
J: TRBJ2-7
D: TRBD1

DNA: TGCGCCAGCAGCCAAGATCCGTTGAACTATGGCTACACCTTC
CDR3: CASSQDPLNYGYTF
size: .
V: TRBV4-3
J: TRBJ1-2
D: .

DNA: TGTGCCAGCCGGGGAGGGTTCACAGATACGCAGTATTTT
CDR3: CASRGGFTDTQYF
size: .
V: TRBV9
J: TRBJ2-3
D: TRBD2

DNA: TGTGCCAGCAGTGAAGCCCGAGGGGGCTACACCTTC
CDR3: CASSEARGGYTF
size: .
V: TRBV2
J: TRBJ1-2
D: .

DNA: TGTGCCAGCAGCCAAGAAGCCAGCGGGAGTATAAATGAGCAGTTCTTC
CDR3: CASSQEASGSINEQFF
size: .
V: TRBV4-2
J: TRBJ2-1
D: TRBD2

DNA: TGTGCCAGCAGCTTAACCCCAGGGGCCTACGAGCAGTACTTC
CDR3: CASSLTPGAYEQYF
size: .
V: TRBV7-3
J: TRBJ2-7
D: .

DNA: TGCGCCAGCAGCTTGGATGTCCCGGACTCCTACAATGAGCAGTTCTTC
CDR3: CASSLDVPDSYNEQFF
size: once
V: TRBV5-1
J: TRBJ2-1
D: .

DNA: TGTGCCAGCTCACCTTTGGGGACCTACGAGCAGTACTTC
CDR3: CASSPLGTYEQYF
size: .
V: TRBV18
J: TRBJ2-7
D: .

DNA: TGTGCCAGCAGCCTCCCTTTAGCGGGAGTACGGTATGAGCAGTTCTTC
CDR3: CASSLPLAGVRYEQFF
size: .
V: TRBV28
J: TRBJ2-1
D: TRBD2

DNA: TGTGCCTGGAGTTCGAGGGACAATGAGCAGTTCTTC
CDR3: CAWSSRDNEQFF
size: .
V: TRBV30
J: TRBJ2-1
D: .

DNA: TGTGCCAGCTCACCTACCAGACCAGGGCCCTATGGCTACACCTTC
CDR3: CASSPTRPGPYGYTF
size: .
V: TRBV18
J: TRBJ1-2
D: .

DNA: TGTGCCAGCAGCGCCCGACTTACGGGACTTAACACCGGGGAGCTGTTTTTT
CDR3: CASSARLTGLNTGELFF
size: .
V: TRBV9
J: TRBJ2-2
D: .

DNA: TGTGCCAGCAGCTCCCCCAATCCTAGCGGGAGGGCCTTGGATGAGCAGTTCTTC
CDR3: CASSSPNPSGRALDEQFF
size: .
V: TRBV13
J: TRBJ2-1
D: TRBD2

DNA: TGTGCCAGCAGTCCGGGCCTGGGGGACAATGAGCAGTTCTTC
CDR3: CASSPGLGDNEQFF
size: .
V: TRBV6-1
J: TRBJ2-1
D: .

DNA: TGTGCCAGCAGCTTAAGGGCGAACACTGAAGCTTTCTTT
CDR3: CASSLRANTEAFF
size: .
V: TRBV7-3
J: TRBJ1-1
D: .